Included here is one TCR beta chain sequence, with context. The data stem from a study of blood T cell repertoires in COVID-19. Study background: Both acute and convalescent COVID-19 samples were obtained from the United States, Italy and Spain. PBMCs, B-cell-depleted T cells, or T cells provided the cDNA or gDNA that made up the material.

Authors' analysis steps: Counts of nucleated cells, estimated from reference gene primer amplification, were obtained. TCRdb's table, derived via immunoSEQ multiplex PCR, lists solely in-frame clones and lacks some. The V and J calls and clone size are taken from that table; D and trimming were inferred from the DNA. The table records around 60,000 clones, approximately 88% of them present only once. This CDR3 is built from 14 residues. Unmatched junction bases numbered 4, after V lost 3 bases and J lost 5 bases. From germline, CDR1 is LGHDT and CDR2 YNNKEL (reference sequence). The source material was peripheral blood. This rearrangement joins TRBV3-1 (or the pseudogene TRBV3-2) to TRBJ2-1; 7 nucleotides line up with TRBD1. The TCR sequence derives from a man aged 50 to 59 with active COVID-19. The CDR3 loop reads CASSHTGDNNEQFF. Here the CDR3 DNA reads TGTGCCAGCAGCCATACAGGGGATAACAATGAGCAGTTCTTC.